In this sample, the clone carrying this T cell receptor beta chain turned up many times. This specimen belongs to a study of human T cells and chemical hapten exposure. The CDR3 totals 15 residues. The J segment lost 4 bases and the V segment lost 5 bases, leaving 8 bases of the junction unmatched. Per the germline V gene, CDR1 is DFQATT and CDR2 is SNEGSKA (reference sequence). Via MiXCR, TCRdb re-called the RACE reads, giving one row per CDR3 protein. The table shows 80,000 to 95,000 distinct CDR3 sequences, with 11% occurring only once. The time point is: patch test 2, 6 weeks after DPC sensitization. Treatment denoted: therapeutic diphenylcyclopropenone sensitization with weekly scalp DPC.

This sequence was found in a man between 18 and 35 years old with alopecia areata. Some clones in this sample may be carry-over from other donors' samples. J is TRBJ2-1 and V is TRBV20-1; 10 nucleotides agree with TRBD2. The material was whole blood, obtained in connection with sensitization to the hapten diphenylcyclopropenone (DPC). The CDR3 reads CSAPNSGGQYNEQFF. CDR3 sequence (DNA): TGCAGTGCTCCAAATAGCGGGGGGCAATACAATGAGCAGTTCTTC.